Below are 30 T cell receptor beta chains sequenced from a single sample in a study of sequential checkpoint blockade in melanoma. Generated by immunoSEQ multiplex PCR, the TCRdb table keeps only in-frame clones and is missing some. The sample holds around 2,200 clones, roughly a quarter seen once. The treatment: randomized to nivolumab then ipilimumab (arm A) or the reverse (arm B). The material was tumor tissue (inferred from file names), obtained from a patient given nivolumab and ipilimumab in sequence. The receptors shown here come from a human donor with melanoma.

This clone was seen more than once but under ten times. The chain uses TRBV11-3 and TRBJ2-2, with TRBD2 identical over 11 bases. Germline assignment: CDR1 SGHNT and CDR2 YENEEA. The CDR3 is made up of 15 amino acids. The junction had 2 bases not matched to a gene; V was cut back by 5 bases and J by 3 bases. DNA for the CDR3: TGTGCCAGCAGCCTGGGACTAGCGGACACCGGGGAGCTGTTTTTT. Amino acids: CASSLGLADTGELFF.

V and J are TRBV19 and TRBJ2-7; D may be TRBD1 or TRBD2 (6 bases each). CDR3 size: 14 residues. Germline CDR1 LNHDA, CDR2 SQIVND (reference sequence). V was trimmed by 7 bases and J by 3 bases, leaving 16 bases between them. CDR3 protein: CASNATGARYEQYF. The CDR3 DNA is TGTGCCAGTAACGCTACGGGGGCCCGCTACGAGCAGTACTTC. The entire variable domain, with the rest obtained from reference TRBV19 and TRBJ2-7, is as follows: DGGITQSPKYLFRKEGQNVTLSCEQNLNHDAMYWYRQDPGQGLRLIYYSQIVNDFQKGDIAEGYSVSREKKESFPLTVTSAQKNPTAFYLCASNATGARYEQYFGPGTRLTVT.

The chain carries TRBV5-1 and TRBJ1-1; TRBD1 matches 7 bases. Germline V gene lookup returns CDR1 SGHRS and CDR2 YFSETQ. The V and J ends lost 4 bases and 1 base, in that order; junction bases with no gene match: 4. The CDR3 runs 14 residues. The CDR3 region is CASSAQGRNTEAFF. The CDR3 DNA sequence: TGCGCCAGCAGCGCACAGGGGCGGAACACTGAAGCTTTCTTT.

The rearrangement joins TRBV6-8 to TRBJ2-3; D uncertain. Trimming cost V 2 bases and J 0 bases, with 9 bases left between them. Germline V gene sequence: CDR1 MNHGY, CDR2 SAAAGT. The CDR3 runs 15 residues. The CDR3 loop is CASSYGQLSTDTQYF. The CDR3 DNA reads as TGTGCCAGCAGTTACGGCCAGCTGAGCACAGATACGCAGTATTTT.

This clone is judged medium-sized. CDR3 coding DNA: TGCGCCAGCAGCCCCGGGACAGGGGGCTACAATGAGCAGTTCTTC. Its protein is CASSPGTGGYNEQFF. The chain couples TRBV23-1 to TRBJ2-1, with 11 bases that match TRBD1. TRBV23-1 has ORF status, its function being uncertain. Losses at the gene ends were 6 bases for V and 3 bases for J; bases not matched to a gene: 4. The CDR3 spans 15 residues.

The chain joins TRBV6-8 to TRBJ1-1, with D unresolved. Germline V lookup: CDR1 MNHGY, CDR2 SAAAGT. The CDR3 consists of 14 residues. Deletions cut 3 bases from V and 0 bases from J, with 8 bases between. This chain's CDR3 is CASSYSGMNTEAFF. The CDR3 region has the DNA TGTGCCAGCAGTTATTCGGGCATGAACACTGAAGCTTTCTTT.

The chain joins TRBV29-1 to TRBJ2-2; no clear D. V lost 3 bases and J lost 5, with 7 bases in between. CDR3 length equals 12 residues. The germline V gene has CDR1 SQVTM and CDR2 ANQGSEA. For the CDR3, the DNA is TGCAGCGTTGAGGGCTGGACCGGGGAGCTGTTTTTT. Amino acids: CSVEGWTGELFF.

This clone has more than one count but fewer than ten. V is TRBV6-8 and J is TRBJ2-7; D is undetermined. V lost 7 bases to trimming and J lost 7 bases, with 23 bases between them. This CDR3 region has 15 residues. From germline, CDR1 is MNHGY and CDR2 SAAAGT. The CDR3 protein is CASTPQVQTPREQYF. The CDR3 DNA follows: TGTGCCAGCACCCCTCAGGTACAGACCCCTCGGGAGCAGTACTTC.

The chain has TRBV6-1 and TRBJ2-6, with no clear D. V was cut by 1 base and J by 0 bases, with 4 bases left in between. CDR1 and CDR2 (germline): MNHNS, SASEGT. The CDR3 runs to 15 residues. This CDR3 is CASSEDSSGANVLTF. The CDR3 nucleotides read TGTGCCAGCAGTGAAGACAGCTCTGGGGCCAACGTCCTGACTTTC.

The rearrangement uses TRBV29-1 and TRBJ2-3; 9 bases map to TRBD1. This CDR3 region has 12 residues. The V segment lost 4 bases and the J segment 5 bases; nucleotides outside the gene matches: 1. Germline-derived CDR1 and CDR2 are SQVTM and ANQGSEA. The CDR3 coding sequence is TGCAGCGTTGGACAGGGGGAAGATACGCAGTATTTT. Protein product: CSVGQGEDTQYF.

Relative to its sample, this clone is medium-sized. The V call is TRBV6-8, the J call TRBJ2-7; the match to TRBD2 covers 10 bases. Germline CDR1 and CDR2: MNHGY and SAAAGT. This CDR3 has 16 residues. The V gene end was trimmed by 6 bases and the J gene end by 3 bases; junction bases not matched to a gene: 11. In DNA form, the CDR3 reads TGTGCCAGCAGGCCCCTCCTAGCGGGGGACGGCTACGAGCAGTACTTC. Protein sequence: CASRPLLAGDGYEQYF.

The chain carries TRBV10-2 and TRBJ1-4; no reliable D call. The CDR3 is made up of 14 amino acids. V lost 6 bases and J 0 bases, leaving 8 bases between the germline ends. The germline V gene has CDR1 WSHSY and CDR2 SAAADI. The CDR3 loop reads CASRDGATNEKLFF. The DNA of the CDR3 is TGCGCCAGCAGGGACGGAGCAACTAATGAAAAACTGTTTTTT.

This clone was seen more than once but under ten times. The chain joins TRBV10-3 to TRBJ2-3, with TRBD2 as a possible D gene (5 bases). Germline V gene data show CDR1 as ENHRY and CDR2 as SYGVKD. Trimming removed 10 bases from V and 2 bases from J, with 13 bases in between. There are 13 residues in the CDR3. CDR3 in DNA: TGTGCCAGCGAGGGTTCCCTCACAGATACGCAGTATTTT. Encoded protein: CASEGSLTDTQYF.

This clone turned up a few times. The chain has TRBV7-6 and TRBJ1-1; perhaps TRBD1 as D (6 bases). The CDR3 consists of 16 residues. Germline V CDR1 and CDR2: SGHVS, FNYEAQ. Trimming removed 3 bases at V and 3 bases at J, with 17 bases between. The CDR3 DNA is TGTGCCAGCAGCTTGGATGCAGGGGAAGGAGACACTGAAGCTTTCTTT. It encodes CASSLDAGEGDTEAFF. Full variable domain (missing parts from reference TRBV7-6 and TRBJ1-1): GAGVSQSPRYKVTKRGQDVALRCDPISGHVSLYWYRQALGQGPEFLTYFNYEAQQDKSGLPNDRFSAERPEGSISTLTIQRTEQRDSAMYRCASSLDAGEGDTEAFFGQGTRLTVV.

A few counts support this clone. The rearrangement uses TRBV28 and TRBJ2-7; D may correspond to TRBD1 or TRBD2 (5 bases each). Germline CDR1 and CDR2: MDHEN and SYDVKM. V was clipped by 3 bases and J by 5 bases, with 20 bases between them. This CDR3 region has 16 residues. The CDR3: CASSLGTGTEAHEQYF. In DNA form, the CDR3 reads TGTGCCAGCAGTTTGGGTACTGGGACGGAGGCCCACGAGCAGTACTTC.

This clone was seen more than once but under ten times. The chain couples TRBV9 to TRBJ2-3, with a possible D match to TRBD2 (5 bases). Trimming took off 0 bases at V and 5 bases at J, with 13 bases between the two ends. This CDR3 has 15 residues. Germline CDR1 SGDLS, CDR2 YYNGEE. The CDR3: CASSVEDFGGDTQYF. CDR3 nucleotide sequence: TGTGCCAGCAGCGTAGAGGACTTTGGAGGAGATACGCAGTATTTT. Combining the CDR3 with reference TRBV9 and TRBJ2-3 gives the whole variable domain DSGVTQTPKHLITATGQRVTLRCSPRSGDLSVYWYQQSLDQGLQFLIQYYNGEERAKGNILERFSAQQFPDLHSELNLSSLELGDSALYFCASSVEDFGGDTQYFGPGTRLTVL.

The chain is built from TRBV19 and TRBJ2-2, with a tentative D call TRBD2 (6 bases). Germline CDR1 is LNHDA and CDR2 is SQIVND (reference sequence). Trimming stripped 7 bases from V and 6 bases from J, with 18 bases between. The CDR3 consists of 15 residues. The CDR3: CASTPRGLAAGELFF. The CDR3 region has the DNA TGTGCCAGTACCCCTCGGGGGTTAGCGGCCGGGGAGCTGTTTTTT.

The V gene is TRBV10-2, the J gene TRBJ2-7, with TRBD1 matching 8 bases. Germline V gene sequence: CDR1 WSHSY, CDR2 SAAADI. The CDR3 has 14 residues. Trimming took 3 bases from V and 7 from J; bases not matched to a gene: 8. Here the CDR3 DNA reads TGCGCCAGCAGTGAACCCTGGACAGGGTGGGAGCAGTACTTC. Translated, it gives CASSEPWTGWEQYF.

The chain recombines TRBV30 with TRBJ2-3, with D perhaps matching TRBD1 or TRBD2 (6 bases each). The CDR3 contains 13 residues. The germline V and J ends were trimmed by 0 bases and 4 bases, with 8 bases remaining between them. Germline lookup yields CDR1 GTSNPN and CDR2 SVGIG (reference sequence). The CDR3 loop is CAWSVGGPDTQYF. The CDR3 region has the DNA TGTGCCTGGAGTGTCGGGGGCCCAGATACGCAGTATTTT.

The V and J genes are TRBV25-1 and TRBJ2-5; D gene uncertain. Trimming shortened V by 1 base and J by 4 bases, and 19 bases separated the two germline ends. Germline V gene data show CDR1 as MGHDK and CDR2 as SYGVNS. The CDR3 consists of 17 residues. The CDR3 region is CASSEWSGSWSGETQYF. The CDR3 region has the DNA TGTGCCAGCAGTGAATGGTCCGGTTCATGGAGTGGAGAGACCCAGTACTTC.

This chain uses TRBV4-1 with TRBJ2-6; D remains unclear. V shed 4 bases and J shed 4 bases, with 11 bases lying between them. The CDR3 is 15 residues long. The germline V gene encodes CDR1 MGHRA and CDR2 YSYEKL. The CDR3 loop reads CASSPPTPGANVLTF. CDR3 nucleotide sequence: TGCGCCAGCAGCCCCCCTACACCAGGGGCCAACGTCCTGACTTTC.

This clone was seen only a few times. The V call is TRBV9, the J call TRBJ1-1; 8 positions agree with TRBD1. V shed 3 bases and J 6 bases; nucleotides not matched to a gene: 13. The CDR3 spans 16 residues. From germline, CDR1 is SGDLS and CDR2 YYNGEE. The CDR3 DNA reads as TGTGCCAGCAGCGACGAAAACGCCAGGGGGCAGGCTGAAGCTTTCTTT. Translating it yields CASSDENARGQAEAFF.

This clone was detected only once. The chain employs TRBV30 and TRBJ1-1, with 11 positions matching TRBD1. J gave up 0 bases and V 7 bases, and 1 base lay outside the gene matches. The CDR3 runs 13 residues. CDR1 GTSNPN and CDR2 SVGIG come from the germline V gene (reference sequence). The CDR3 region has the DNA TGTGCCTCGGACAGGGGGCTGAACACTGAAGCTTTCTTT. It encodes CASDRGLNTEAFF.

This clone was seen only a few times. V is TRBV7-5 and J is TRBJ1-3. TRBV7-5 counts as a pseudogene. The CDR3 contains 16 residues. The CDR3 region is CASSLAGGASGNTIYF. DNA of the CDR3: TGTGCCAGCAGCTTAGCGGGCGGGGCCTCTGGAAACACCATATATTTT.

This clone was observed a handful of times. This chain uses TRBV7-4 with TRBJ1-1; D uncertain. Trimming shortened V by 1 base and J by 4 bases, and 7 bases separated the two germline ends. Germline-derived CDR1 and CDR2 are SGHVT and SQSDAQ. The CDR3 is 13 amino acids. DNA of the CDR3: TGTGCCAGCAGCTTAGAAGAGGGCACTGAAGCTTTCTTT. This sequence encodes CASSLEEGTEAFF. Using reference TRBV7-4 and TRBJ1-1 for the parts outside the CDR3, the full variable domain is GAGVSQSPRYKVAKRGRDVALRCDSISGHVTLYWYRQTLGQGSEVLTYSQSDAQRDKSGRPSGRFSAERPERSVSTLKIQRTEQGDSAVYLCASSLEEGTEAFFGQGTRLTVV.

The rearrangement uses TRBV30 and TRBJ1-5; D gene uncertain. Germline CDR1 and CDR2: GTSNPN and SVGIG (reference sequence). V lost 0 bases to trimming and J lost 5 bases, with 11 bases between them. This CDR3 spans 14 amino acids. The CDR3 spells CAWSVGGIDQPQHF. The DNA of the CDR3 is TGTGCCTGGAGTGTTGGAGGGATCGATCAGCCCCAGCATTTT.

This clone is medium-sized. This rearrangement joins TRBV9 to TRBJ2-5; D call uncertain. The germline V and J ends were trimmed by 3 bases and 5 bases, with 17 bases remaining between them. CDR3 length equals 15 residues. Per the germline V gene, CDR1 is SGDLS and CDR2 is YYNGEE. CDR3 coding DNA: TGTGCCAGCAGCGCCAAGGTGGACGCTCGGGAGACCCAGTACTTC. Its translation is CASSAKVDARETQYF.

By its share, this clone is medium-sized. The chain couples TRBV9 to TRBJ2-5; 10 positions match TRBD1. The germline gives CDR1 SGDLS, CDR2 YYNGEE. This CDR3 comprises 15 residues. After removal of 5 bases from V and 5 bases from J, the junction contained 9 bases not matched to a gene. This CDR3 is CASRVRQGARETQYF. Written as DNA, the CDR3 is TGTGCCAGCAGGGTTAGACAGGGGGCTCGGGAGACCCAGTACTTC.

This clone has just a few counts. The chain couples TRBV7-4 to TRBJ2-3; D gene ambiguous. The germline CDR1 and CDR2 sequences are SGHVT and SQSDAQ. The V end lost 6 bases, the J end lost 5 bases, and 12 bases lay between the germline ends. This CDR3 comprises 13 residues. The CDR3 DNA follows: TGTGCCAGCAGTTCAGAGGCGGAAGATACGCAGTATTTT. Its protein product is CASSSEAEDTQYF.

This clone was detected only a few times. CDR3 sequence (DNA): TGTGCCAGCAGCGTCTCTCTAGCGGGGGGAAGAAATGAGCAGTTCTTC. Translation: CASSVSLAGGRNEQFF. The chain has TRBV9 and TRBJ2-1; 11 nucleotides agree with TRBD2. The CDR3 loop spans 16 amino acids. V gave up 2 bases and J gave up 7 bases; unmatched junction bases: 8. From germline, CDR1 is SGDLS and CDR2 YYNGEE. Together with reference TRBV9 and TRBJ2-1, the CDR3 gives the full variable domain: DSGVTQTPKHLITATGQRVTLRCSPRSGDLSVYWYQQSLDQGLQFLIQYYNGEERAKGNILERFSAQQFPDLHSELNLSSLELGDSALYFCASSVSLAGGRNEQFFGPGTRLTVL.